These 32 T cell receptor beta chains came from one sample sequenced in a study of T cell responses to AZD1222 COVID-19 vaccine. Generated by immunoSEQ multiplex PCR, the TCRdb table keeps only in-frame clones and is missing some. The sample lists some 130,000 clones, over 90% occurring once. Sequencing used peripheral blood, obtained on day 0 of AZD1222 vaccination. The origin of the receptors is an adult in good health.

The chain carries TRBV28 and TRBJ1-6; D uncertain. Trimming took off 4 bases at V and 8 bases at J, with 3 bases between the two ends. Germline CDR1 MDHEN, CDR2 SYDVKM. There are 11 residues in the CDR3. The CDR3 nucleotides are TGTGCCAGCAGTTCTCATTCACCCCTCCACTTT. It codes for CASSSHSPLHF.

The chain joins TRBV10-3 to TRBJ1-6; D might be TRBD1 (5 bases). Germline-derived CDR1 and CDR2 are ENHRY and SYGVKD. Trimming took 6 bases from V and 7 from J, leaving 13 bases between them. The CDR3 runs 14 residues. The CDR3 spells CAISRQIENSPLHF. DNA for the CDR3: TGTGCCATCAGCCGACAGATTGAGAATTCACCCCTCCACTTT.

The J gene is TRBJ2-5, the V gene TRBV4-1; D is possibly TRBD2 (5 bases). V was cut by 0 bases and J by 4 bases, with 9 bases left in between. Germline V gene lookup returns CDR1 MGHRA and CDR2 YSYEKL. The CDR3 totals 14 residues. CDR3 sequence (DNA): TGCGCCAGCAGCCAAGATTTAGGGAGAGAGACCCAGTACTTC. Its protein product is CASSQDLGRETQYF.

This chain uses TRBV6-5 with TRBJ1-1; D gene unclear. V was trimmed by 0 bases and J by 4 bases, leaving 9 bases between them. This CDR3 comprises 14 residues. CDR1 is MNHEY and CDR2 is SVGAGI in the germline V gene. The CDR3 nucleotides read TGTGCCAGCAGTTACTCGAGTAGGCCCACTGAAGCTTTCTTT. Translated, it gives CASSYSSRPTEAFF.

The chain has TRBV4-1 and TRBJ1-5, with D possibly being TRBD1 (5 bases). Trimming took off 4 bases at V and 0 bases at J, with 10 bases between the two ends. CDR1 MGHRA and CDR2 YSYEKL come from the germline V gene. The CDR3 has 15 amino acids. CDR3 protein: CASSLGPGSNQPQHF. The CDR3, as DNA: TGCGCCAGCAGCCTGGGACCCGGTAGCAATCAGCCCCAGCATTTT.

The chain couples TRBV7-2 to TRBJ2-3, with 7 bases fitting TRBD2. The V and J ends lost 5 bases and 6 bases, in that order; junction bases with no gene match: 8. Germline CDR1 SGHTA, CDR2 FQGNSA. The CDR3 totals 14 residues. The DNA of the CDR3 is TGTGCCAGCAGCCCTAGCGGAGAAGGGGATACGCAGTATTTT. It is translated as CASSPSGEGDTQYF.

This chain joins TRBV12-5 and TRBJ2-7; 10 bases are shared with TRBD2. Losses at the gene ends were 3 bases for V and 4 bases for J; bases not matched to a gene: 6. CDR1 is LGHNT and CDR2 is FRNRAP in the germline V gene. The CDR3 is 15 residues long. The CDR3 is CASGFQREGIYEQYF. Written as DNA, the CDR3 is TGTGCTAGTGGTTTCCAGCGGGAGGGAATTTACGAGCAGTACTTC.

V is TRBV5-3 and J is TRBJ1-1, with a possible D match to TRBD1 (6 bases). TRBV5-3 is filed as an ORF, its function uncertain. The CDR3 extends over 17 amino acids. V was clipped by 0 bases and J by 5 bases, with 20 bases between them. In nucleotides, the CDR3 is TGTGCCAGAAGCTTGGGCAGGGGCACCCCTATGGAAACTGAAGCTTTCTTT. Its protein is CARSLGRGTPMETEAFF.

In nucleotides, the CDR3 is TGTGCCAGCCTACCAGGGGGAAGAGGCACAGATACGCAGTATTTT. This translates into CASLPGGRGTDTQYF. This chain links TRBV7-2 with TRBJ2-3; 7 nucleotides line up with TRBD1. The CDR3 consists of 15 residues. Germline CDR1 is SGHTA and CDR2 is FQGNSA. Trimming cost V 8 bases and J 1 base; bases outside gene matches: 9.

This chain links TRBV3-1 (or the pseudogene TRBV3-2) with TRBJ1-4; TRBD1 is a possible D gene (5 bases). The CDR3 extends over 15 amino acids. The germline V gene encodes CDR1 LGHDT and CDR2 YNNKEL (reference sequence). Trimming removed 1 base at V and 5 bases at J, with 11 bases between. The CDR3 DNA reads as TGTGCCAGCAGCCAAGGGGATGAGGGGAATGAAAAACTGTTTTTT. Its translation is CASSQGDEGNEKLFF.

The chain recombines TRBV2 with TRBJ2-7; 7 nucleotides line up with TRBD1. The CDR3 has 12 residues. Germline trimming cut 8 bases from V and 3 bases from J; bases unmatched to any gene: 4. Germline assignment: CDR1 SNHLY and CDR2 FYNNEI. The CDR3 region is CASRTGVYEQYF. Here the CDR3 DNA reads TGTGCCAGCCGGACAGGAGTCTACGAGCAGTACTTC.

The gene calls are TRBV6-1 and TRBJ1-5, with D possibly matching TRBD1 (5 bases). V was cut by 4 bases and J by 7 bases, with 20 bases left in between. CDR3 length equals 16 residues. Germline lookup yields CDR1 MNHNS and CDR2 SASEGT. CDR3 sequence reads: CASSVWLGQGNQPQHF. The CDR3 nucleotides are TGTGCCAGCAGTGTTTGGCTAGGGCAGGGAAACCAGCCCCAGCATTTT.

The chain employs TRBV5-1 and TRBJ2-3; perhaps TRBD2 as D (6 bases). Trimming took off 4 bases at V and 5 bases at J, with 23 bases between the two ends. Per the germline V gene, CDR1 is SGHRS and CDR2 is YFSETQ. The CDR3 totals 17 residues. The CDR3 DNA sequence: TGCGCCAGCAGCCTGGAGGGGCCGGGGTCAGGTTTAGATACGCAGTATTTT. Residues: CASSLEGPGSGLDTQYF.

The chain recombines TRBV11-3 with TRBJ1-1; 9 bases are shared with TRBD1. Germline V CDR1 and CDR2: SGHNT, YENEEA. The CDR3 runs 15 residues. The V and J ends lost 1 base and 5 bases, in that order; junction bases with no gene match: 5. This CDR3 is CASSLGDRVLTEAFF. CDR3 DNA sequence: TGTGCCAGCAGCTTAGGGGACAGGGTTCTGACTGAAGCTTTCTTT.

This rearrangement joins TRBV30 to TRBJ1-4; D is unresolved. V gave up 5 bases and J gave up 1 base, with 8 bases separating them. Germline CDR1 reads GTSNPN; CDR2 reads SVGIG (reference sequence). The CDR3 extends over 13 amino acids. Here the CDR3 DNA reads TGTGCCTGGGACGGAGAAACTAATGAAAAACTGTTTTTT. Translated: CAWDGETNEKLFF.

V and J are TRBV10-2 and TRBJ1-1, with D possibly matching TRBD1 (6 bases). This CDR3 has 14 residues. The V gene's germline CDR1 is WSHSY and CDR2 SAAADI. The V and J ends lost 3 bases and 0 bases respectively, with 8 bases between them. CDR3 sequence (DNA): TGCGCCAGCAGTGAAGGGGACATGAACACTGAAGCTTTCTTT. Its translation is CASSEGDMNTEAFF.

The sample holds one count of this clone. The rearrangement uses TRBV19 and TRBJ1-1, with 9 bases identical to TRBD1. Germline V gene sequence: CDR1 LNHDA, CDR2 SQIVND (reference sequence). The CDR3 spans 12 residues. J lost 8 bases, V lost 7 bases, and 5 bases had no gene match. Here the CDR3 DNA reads TGTGCCAGTACTGCCGGGACAGGGGAAGCTTTCTTT. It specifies CASTAGTGEAFF.

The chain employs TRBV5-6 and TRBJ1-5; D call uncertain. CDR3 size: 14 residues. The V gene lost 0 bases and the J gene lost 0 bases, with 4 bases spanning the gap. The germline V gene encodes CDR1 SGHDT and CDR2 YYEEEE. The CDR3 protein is CASSLVGSNQPQHF. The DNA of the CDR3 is TGTGCCAGCAGCTTGGTGGGTAGCAATCAGCCCCAGCATTTT.

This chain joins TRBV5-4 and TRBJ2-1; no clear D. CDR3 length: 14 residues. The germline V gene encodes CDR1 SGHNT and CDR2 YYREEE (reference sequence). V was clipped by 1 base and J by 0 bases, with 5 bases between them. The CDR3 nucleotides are TGTGCCAGCAGCTTGAGTTTCTCCTACAATGAGCAGTTCTTC. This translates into CASSLSFSYNEQFF.

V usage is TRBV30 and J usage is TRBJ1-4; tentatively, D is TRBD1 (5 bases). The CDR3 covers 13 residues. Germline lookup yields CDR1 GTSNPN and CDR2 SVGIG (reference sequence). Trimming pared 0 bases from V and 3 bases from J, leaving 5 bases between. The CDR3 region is CAWSVGPNEKLFF. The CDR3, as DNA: TGTGCCTGGAGTGTGGGGCCTAATGAAAAACTGTTTTTT.

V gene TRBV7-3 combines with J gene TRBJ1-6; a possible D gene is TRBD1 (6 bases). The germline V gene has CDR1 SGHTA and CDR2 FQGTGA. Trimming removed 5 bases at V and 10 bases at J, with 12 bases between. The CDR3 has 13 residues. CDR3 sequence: CASSGGPQSPLHF. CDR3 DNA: TGTGCCAGCAGCGGGGGCCCGCAATCACCCCTCCACTTT.

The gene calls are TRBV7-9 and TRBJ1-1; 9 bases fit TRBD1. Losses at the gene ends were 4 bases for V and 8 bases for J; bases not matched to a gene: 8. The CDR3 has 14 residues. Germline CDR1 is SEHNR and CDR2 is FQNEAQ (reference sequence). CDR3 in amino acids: CASSSRTGESEAFF. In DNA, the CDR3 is TGTGCCAGCAGCTCACGGACAGGGGAGTCGGAAGCTTTCTTT.

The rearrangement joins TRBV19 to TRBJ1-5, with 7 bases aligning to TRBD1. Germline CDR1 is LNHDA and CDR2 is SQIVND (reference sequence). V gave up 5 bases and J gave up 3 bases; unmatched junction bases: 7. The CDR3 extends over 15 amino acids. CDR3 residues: CASSPGQTFNQPQHF. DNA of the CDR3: TGTGCCAGTAGTCCGGGACAGACCTTCAATCAGCCCCAGCATTTT.

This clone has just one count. The CDR3 nucleotides read TGTGCCAGCAGTCTACTAGCGGGAGAACACAATGAGCAGTTCTTC. Its protein is CASSLLAGEHNEQFF. This chain connects TRBV28 to TRBJ2-1; TRBD2 agrees at 11 bases. Germline-derived CDR1 and CDR2 are MDHEN and SYDVKM. The CDR3 is made up of 15 amino acids. The V gene end was trimmed by 5 bases and the J gene end by 5 bases; junction bases not matched to a gene: 5.

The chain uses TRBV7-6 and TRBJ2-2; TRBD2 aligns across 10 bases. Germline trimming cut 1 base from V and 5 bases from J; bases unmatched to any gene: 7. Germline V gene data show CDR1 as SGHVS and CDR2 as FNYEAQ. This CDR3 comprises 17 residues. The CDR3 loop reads CASSLGASGSRTGELFF. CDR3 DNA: TGTGCCAGCAGCTTAGGGGCTAGCGGGAGTAGAACCGGGGAGCTGTTTTTT. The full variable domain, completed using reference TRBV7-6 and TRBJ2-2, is GAGVSQSPRYKVTKRGQDVALRCDPISGHVSLYWYRQALGQGPEFLTYFNYEAQQDKSGLPNDRFSAERPEGSISTLTIQRTEQRDSAMYRCASSLGASGSRTGELFFGEGSRLTVL.

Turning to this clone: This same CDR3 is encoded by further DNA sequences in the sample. The CDR3 DNA reads as TGTGCCTGGAGTGGGGGGAGCAATCAGCCCCAGCATTTT. Translating it yields CAWSGGSNQPQHF. The chain uses TRBV30 and TRBJ1-5; D may be TRBD1 (5 bases). Deletions cut 1 base from V and 1 base from J, with 5 bases between. From germline, CDR1 is GTSNPN and CDR2 SVGIG (reference sequence). The CDR3 is 13 amino acids.

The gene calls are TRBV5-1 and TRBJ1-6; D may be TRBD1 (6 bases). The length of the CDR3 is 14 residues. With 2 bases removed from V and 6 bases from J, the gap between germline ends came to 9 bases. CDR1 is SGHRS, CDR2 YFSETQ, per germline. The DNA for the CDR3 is TGCGCCAGCAGCTTAACGGACAGTAATTCACCCCTCCACTTT. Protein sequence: CASSLTDSNSPLHF.

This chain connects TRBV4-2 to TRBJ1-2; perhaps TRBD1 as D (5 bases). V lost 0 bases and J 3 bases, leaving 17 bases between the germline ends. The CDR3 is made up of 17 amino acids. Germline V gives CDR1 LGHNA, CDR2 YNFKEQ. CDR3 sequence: CASSQDGTSNSDYGYTF. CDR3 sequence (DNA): TGTGCCAGCAGCCAAGATGGGACCTCCAACTCGGACTATGGCTACACCTTC.

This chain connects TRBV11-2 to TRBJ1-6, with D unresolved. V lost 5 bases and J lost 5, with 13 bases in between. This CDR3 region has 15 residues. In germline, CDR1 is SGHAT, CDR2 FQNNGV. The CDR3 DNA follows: TGTGCCAGCAGCGCGATCTTTAAGGATAATTCACCCCTCCACTTT. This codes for CASSAIFKDNSPLHF.

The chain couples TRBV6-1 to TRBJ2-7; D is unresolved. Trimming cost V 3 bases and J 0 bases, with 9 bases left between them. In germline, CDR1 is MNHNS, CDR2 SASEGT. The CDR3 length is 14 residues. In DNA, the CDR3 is TGTGCCAGCAGTGAGGTAGAAAGCTCCTACGAGCAGTACTTC. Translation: CASSEVESSYEQYF.

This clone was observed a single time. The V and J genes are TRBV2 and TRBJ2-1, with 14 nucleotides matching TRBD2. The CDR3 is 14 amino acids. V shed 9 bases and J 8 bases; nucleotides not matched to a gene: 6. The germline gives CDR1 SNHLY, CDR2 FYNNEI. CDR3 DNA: TGTGCCAGATCGACTAGCGGGAGGGCCGATGAGCAGTTCTTC. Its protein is CARSTSGRADEQFF.

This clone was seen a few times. The CDR3 spells CASSLSSGSIYEQYF. For the CDR3, the DNA is TGTGCCAGCAGTTTATCGTCAGGGTCTATCTACGAGCAGTACTTC. The chain recombines TRBV27 with TRBJ2-7, with D tentatively TRBD1 (5 bases). The CDR3 is made up of 15 amino acids. Trimming shortened V by 0 bases and J by 3 bases, and 12 bases separated the two germline ends. CDR1 and CDR2 (germline): MNHEY, SMNVEV (reference sequence).